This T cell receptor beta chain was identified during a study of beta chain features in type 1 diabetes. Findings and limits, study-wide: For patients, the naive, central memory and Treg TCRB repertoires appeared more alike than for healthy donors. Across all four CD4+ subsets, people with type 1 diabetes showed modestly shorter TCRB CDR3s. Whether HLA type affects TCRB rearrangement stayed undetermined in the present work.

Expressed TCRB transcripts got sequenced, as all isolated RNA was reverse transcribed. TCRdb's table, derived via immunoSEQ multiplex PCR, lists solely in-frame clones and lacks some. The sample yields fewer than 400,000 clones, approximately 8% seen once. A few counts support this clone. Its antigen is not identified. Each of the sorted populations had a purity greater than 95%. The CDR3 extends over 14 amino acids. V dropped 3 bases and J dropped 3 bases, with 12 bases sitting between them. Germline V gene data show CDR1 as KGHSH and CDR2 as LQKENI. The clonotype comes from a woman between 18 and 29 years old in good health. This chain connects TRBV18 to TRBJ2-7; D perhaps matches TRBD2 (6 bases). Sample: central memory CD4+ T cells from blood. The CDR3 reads CASSPGGQSYEQYF. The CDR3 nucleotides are TGTGCCAGCTCACCCGGAGGGCAAAGCTACGAGCAGTACTTC.